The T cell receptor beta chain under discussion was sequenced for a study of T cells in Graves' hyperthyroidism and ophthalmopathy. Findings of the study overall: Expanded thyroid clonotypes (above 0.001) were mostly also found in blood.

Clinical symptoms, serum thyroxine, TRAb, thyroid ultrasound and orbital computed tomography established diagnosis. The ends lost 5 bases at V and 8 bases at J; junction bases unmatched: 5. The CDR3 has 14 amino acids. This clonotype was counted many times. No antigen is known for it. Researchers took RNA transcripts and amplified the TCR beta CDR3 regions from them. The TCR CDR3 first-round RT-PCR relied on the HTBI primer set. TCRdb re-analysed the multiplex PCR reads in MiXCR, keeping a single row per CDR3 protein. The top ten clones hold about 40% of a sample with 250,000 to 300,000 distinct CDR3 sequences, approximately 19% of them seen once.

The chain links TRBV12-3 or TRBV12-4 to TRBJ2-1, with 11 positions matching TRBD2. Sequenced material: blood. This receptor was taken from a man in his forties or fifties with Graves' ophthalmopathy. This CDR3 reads CASSAQTSGDEQFF. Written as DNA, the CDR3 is TGTGCCAGCAGTGCGCAGACTAGCGGGGATGAGCAGTTCTTC.